The present T cell receptor (beta chain) was sequenced within a study of T cells in Graves' hyperthyroidism and ophthalmopathy. Amplification of TCR beta CDR3 regions used RNA as the template. A set of HTBI primers served as the primers for a first-round RT-PCR of the TCR CDR3. TCRdb re-analysed the multiplex PCR reads in MiXCR, keeping a single row per CDR3 protein. The top ten hold about 9.1% of the sample, which has a few hundred thousand distinct CDR3 sequences, about 13% seen once. This clonotype has a count of ten or more. CDR1 and CDR2 from the germline V gene are LGHNA and YSLEER. CDR3 length: 18 amino acids. Trimming removed 4 bases from V and 2 bases from J; junction bases left unmatched: 11.

The clonotype originates from a woman in her late teens or twenties with Graves' hyperthyroidism. The gene calls are TRBV4-3 and TRBJ2-1; TRBD2 matches at 10 bases. Sequencing used blood. CDR3 nucleotides: TGCGCCAGCAGCCGAGGCGAGAGCGGGAGGGCCGCCTACAATGAGCAGTTCTTC. This translates into CASSRGESGRAAYNEQFF.